What follows is one T cell receptor beta chain and its context. Its target is unknown. Time point of the sample: baseline, week 1 (first vaccination visit). Treatment of the sample: pre-vaccination baseline after standard-of-care therapy. The CDR3 loop spans 17 amino acids. Germline V gene data show CDR1 as LGHNA and CDR2 as YSLEER. With 0 bases clipped from V and 2 bases from J, the junction kept 7 bases outside the gene matches. The assay was immunoSEQ multiplex PCR, and TCRdb's table has in-frame clones only and misses some. The sample records around 15,000 clones, around four fifths being singletons. This entry is derived from a study of a mutant IDH1 vaccine in newly diagnosed glioma. Study as a whole: Every participant had undergone radiotherapy, temozolomide, or both before, and most underwent both. Study-wide results and limits: Of the patients, roughly 95% had vaccine-induced immune responses.

The source is a man aged 35 to 55 with glioma. The input for sequencing was PBMCs, taken from a glioma patient treated with radiotherapy, temozolomide or both. The V call is TRBV4-3, the J call TRBJ2-1, with 7 bases fitting TRBD2. The CDR3 loop is CASSQDRATSPYNEQFF. The CDR3 DNA is TGCGCCAGCAGCCAAGATCGGGCGACTAGCCCCTACAATGAGCAGTTCTTC.